The rows below give T cell receptor beta chains drawn from one sample of a study of shared clonotypes between healthy human individuals. Measured with immunoSEQ multiplex PCR; TCRdb has only the in-frame clones, and not every one. The sample lists roughly 2.6 million clones; more than 80% were seen once. Sequencing was done on a sample of naive CD4+ T cells sorted from blood. All receptors derive from a man aged 18 to 30 in good health. The CDR3 runs from the conserved cysteine through the conserved F or W. Each record gives: D gene, J gene, clone size, V gene, CDR3 protein, CDR3 DNA. D genes are given only for firm matches. Clone size is not always given. Where it is, it says once, few, many or a class for expanded clones.

. | TRBJ2-4 | . | TRBV19 | CASSGAPGAKNIQYF | TGTGCCAGTAGTGGCGCACCAGGGGCCAAAAACATTCAGTACTTC
. | TRBJ1-6 | . | TRBV30 | CAWSTTGRGSPLHF | TGTGCCTGGAGTACCACAGGGAGAGGTTCACCCCTCCACTTT
. | TRBJ1-1 | . | TRBV5-1 | CASNPGTVNTEAFF | TGCGCCAGCAACCCTGGGACGGTGAACACTGAAGCTTTCTTT
TRBD1 | TRBJ2-7 | . | TRBV18 | CASSPQDRNLLEQYF | TGTGCCAGCTCACCACAGGACAGGAACCTTTTGGAGCAGTACTTC
. | TRBJ1-4 | . | TRBV5-6 | CASSLNTGREKLFF | TGTGCCAGCAGCTTGAATACGGGTAGAGAAAAACTGTTTTTT
. | TRBJ2-7 | . | TRBV4-1 | CASSHPLGEQYF | TGCGCCAGCAGCCACCCTTTGGGTGAGCAGTACTTC
TRBD2 | TRBJ2-1 | . | TRBV10-3 | CAISSTSGSNEQFF | TGTGCCATCAGCTCGACTAGCGGGAGCAATGAGCAGTTCTTC
. | TRBJ1-1 | once | TRBV2 | CASSENTEAFF | TGTGCCAGCTCAGAGAACACTGAAGCTTTCTTT
. | TRBJ2-5 | . | TRBV28 | CASSSIGPPQETQYF | TGTGCCAGCAGTTCAATCGGGCCTCCTCAAGAGACCCAGTACTTC
. | TRBJ2-3 | . | TRBV18 | CASSPILTDTQYF | TGTGCCAGCTCACCTATCCTCACAGATACGCAGTATTTT
TRBD1 | TRBJ2-3 | . | TRBV18 | CASSPIQGRSADTQYF | TGTGCCAGCTCACCAATACAGGGGCGGAGCGCAGATACGCAGTATTTT
TRBD2 | TRBJ2-1 | . | TRBV6-1 | CASSESPSGRYLSSYNEQFF | TGTGCCAGCAGTGAAAGTCCTAGCGGGAGGTATCTTAGCTCCTACAATGAGCAGTTCTTC
. | TRBJ1-4 | . | TRBV7-2 | CASSPRGGPTNEKLFF | TGTGCCAGCAGCCCTAGGGGGGGCCCAACTAATGAAAAACTGTTTTTT
TRBD1 | TRBJ1-2 | . | TRBV27 | CASSPLGQTYGYTF | TGTGCCAGCAGTCCCCTGGGACAGACCTATGGCTACACCTTC
. | TRBJ1-1 | few | TRBV4-1 | CASSQARFTEAFF | TGCGCCAGCAGCCAAGCTCGTTTCACTGAAGCTTTCTTT
. | TRBJ1-3 | . | TRBV13 | CASSTPGPSSGNTIYF | TGTGCCAGCAGTACCCCGGGGCCTTCCTCTGGAAACACCATATATTTT
. | TRBJ1-4 | . | TRBV10-3 | CAISESLGEKLFF | TGTGCCATCAGTGAGTCGCTGGGCGAAAAACTGTTTTTT
. | TRBJ1-5 | . | TRBV6-5 | CASSRTAGGYQPQHF | TGTGCCAGCAGTCGGACAGCGGGCGGTTATCAGCCCCAGCATTTT
. | TRBJ2-5 | . | TRBV7-6 | CASSLYQETQYF | TGTGCCAGCAGCCTATACCAAGAGACCCAGTACTTC
. | TRBJ2-3 | . | TRBV7-2 | CASSQRASGGDTQYF | TGTGCCAGCAGCCAACGGGCCAGTGGGGGAGATACGCAGTATTTT
. | TRBJ1-2 | . | TRBV28 | CASRNSRQHYGYTF | TGTGCCAGCAGGAACTCTAGACAGCACTATGGCTACACCTTC
. | TRBJ2-2 | . | TRBV5-1 | CASSSTIAGGELFF | TGCGCCAGCAGTTCAACGATTGCTGGCGGGGAGCTGTTTTTT
TRBD2 | TRBJ2-7 | once | TRBV9 | CASSAGLAAYEQYF | TGTGCCAGCAGCGCGGGACTAGCGGCTTACGAGCAGTACTTC
. | TRBJ2-5 | . | TRBV28 | CASSPTGSAVPQETQYF | TGTGCCAGCAGTCCGACGGGCTCGGCAGTCCCCCAAGAGACCCAGTACTTC
. | TRBJ1-4 | few | TRBV4-2 | CASSLRGAVDEKLFF | TGTGCCAGCAGCCTGAGGGGGGCAGTGGATGAAAAACTGTTTTTT
. | TRBJ2-1 | . | TRBV5-1 | CASSLRSYNEQFF | TGCGCCAGCAGCTTGCGATCCTACAATGAGCAGTTCTTC
. | TRBJ2-1 | . | TRBV28 | CASSPPGGSSYNEQFF | TGTGCCAGCAGCCCTCCTGGGGGGAGCTCCTACAATGAGCAGTTCTTC
TRBD1 | TRBJ1-4 | . | TRBV2 | CASSARDREFEKLFF | TGTGCCAGCAGTGCCAGAGACAGGGAGTTCGAAAAACTGTTTTTT
. | TRBJ1-5 | . | TRBV5-1 | CASSLAPLRVNSNQPQHF | TGCGCCAGCAGCTTGGCGCCACTCAGGGTCAATAGCAATCAGCCCCAGCATTTT
. | TRBJ1-1 | once | TRBV20-1 | CSAREGRQAFF | TGCAGTGCGAGAGAAGGGCGCCAGGCTTTCTTT
. | TRBJ2-2 | . | TRBV10-3 | CAISESSGNSGELFF | TGTGCCATCAGTGAGTCATCAGGGAACTCCGGGGAGCTGTTTTTT